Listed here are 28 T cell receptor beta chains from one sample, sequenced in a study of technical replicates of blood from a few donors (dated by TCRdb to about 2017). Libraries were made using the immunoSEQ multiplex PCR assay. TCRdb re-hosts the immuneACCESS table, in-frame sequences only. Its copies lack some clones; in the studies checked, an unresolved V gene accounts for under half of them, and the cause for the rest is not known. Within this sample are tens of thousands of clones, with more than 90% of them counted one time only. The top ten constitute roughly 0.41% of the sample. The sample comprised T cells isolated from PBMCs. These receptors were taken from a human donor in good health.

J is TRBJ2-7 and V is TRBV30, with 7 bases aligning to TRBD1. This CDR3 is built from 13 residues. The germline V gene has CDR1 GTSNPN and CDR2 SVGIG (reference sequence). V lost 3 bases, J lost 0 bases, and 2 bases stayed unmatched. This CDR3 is CAWRQGHSYEQYF. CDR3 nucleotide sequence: TGTGCCTGGAGACAGGGGCACTCCTACGAGCAGTACTTC.

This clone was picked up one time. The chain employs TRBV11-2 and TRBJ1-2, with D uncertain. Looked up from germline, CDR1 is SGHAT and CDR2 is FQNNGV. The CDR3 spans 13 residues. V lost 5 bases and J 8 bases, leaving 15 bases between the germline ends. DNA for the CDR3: TGTGCCAGCAGCCCATCGGGGTGGGAAGGCTACACCTTC. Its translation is CASSPSGWEGYTF.

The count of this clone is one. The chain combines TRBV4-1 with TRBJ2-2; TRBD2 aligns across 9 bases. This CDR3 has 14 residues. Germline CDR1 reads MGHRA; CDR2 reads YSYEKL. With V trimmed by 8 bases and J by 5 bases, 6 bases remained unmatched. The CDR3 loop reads CASSEREVTGELFF. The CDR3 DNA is TGCGCCAGCTCGGAGCGGGAGGTTACCGGGGAGCTGTTTTTT.

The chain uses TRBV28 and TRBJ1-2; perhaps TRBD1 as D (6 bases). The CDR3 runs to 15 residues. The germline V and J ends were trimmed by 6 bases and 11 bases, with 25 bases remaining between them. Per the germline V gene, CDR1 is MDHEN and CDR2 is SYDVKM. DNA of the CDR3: TGTGCCAGCAGCCATAAGCAAGCAGGGGCCGAGGATTACACCTTC. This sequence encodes CASSHKQAGAEDYTF.

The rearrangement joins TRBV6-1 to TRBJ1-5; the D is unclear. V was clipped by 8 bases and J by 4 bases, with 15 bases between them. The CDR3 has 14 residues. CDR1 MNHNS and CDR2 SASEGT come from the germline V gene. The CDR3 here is CASGLSSSNQPQHF. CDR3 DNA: TGTGCCAGCGGCCTCTCCTCTAGTAATCAGCCCCAGCATTTT.

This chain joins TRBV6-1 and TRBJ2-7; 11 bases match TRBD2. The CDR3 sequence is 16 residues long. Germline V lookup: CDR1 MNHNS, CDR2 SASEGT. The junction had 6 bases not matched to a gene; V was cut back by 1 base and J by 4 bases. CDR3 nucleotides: TGTGCCAGCAGTGAAGGGCTAGCGGGAGGCCTATACGAGCAGTACTTC. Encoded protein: CASSEGLAGGLYEQYF.

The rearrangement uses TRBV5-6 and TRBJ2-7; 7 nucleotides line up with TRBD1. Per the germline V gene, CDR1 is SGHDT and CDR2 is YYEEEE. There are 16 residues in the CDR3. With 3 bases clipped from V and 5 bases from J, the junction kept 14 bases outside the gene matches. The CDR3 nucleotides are TGTGCCAGCAGCTCCCCTAGGACAGGCCATGTAGACGAGCAGTACTTC. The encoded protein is CASSSPRTGHVDEQYF.

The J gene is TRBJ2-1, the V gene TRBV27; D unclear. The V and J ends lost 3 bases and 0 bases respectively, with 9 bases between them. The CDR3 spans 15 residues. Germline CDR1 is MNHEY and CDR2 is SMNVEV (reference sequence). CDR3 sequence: CASSLFTDSYNEQFF. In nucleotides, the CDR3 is TGTGCCAGCAGTTTGTTTACAGACTCCTACAATGAGCAGTTCTTC.

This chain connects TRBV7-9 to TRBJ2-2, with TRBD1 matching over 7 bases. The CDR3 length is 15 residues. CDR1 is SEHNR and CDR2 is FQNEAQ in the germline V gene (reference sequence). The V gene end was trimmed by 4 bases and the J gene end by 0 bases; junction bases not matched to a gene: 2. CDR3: CASSYDRANTGELFF. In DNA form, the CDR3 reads TGTGCCAGCAGCTACGACAGGGCGAACACCGGGGAGCTGTTTTTT. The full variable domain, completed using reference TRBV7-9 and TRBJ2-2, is DTGVSQNPRHKITKRGQNVTFRCDPISEHNRLYWYRQTLGQGPEFLTYFQNEAQLEKSRLLSDRFSAERPKGSFSTLEIQRTEQGDSAMYLCASSYDRANTGELFFGEGSRLTVL.

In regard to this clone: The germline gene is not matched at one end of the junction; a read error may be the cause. CDR3 coding DNA: TGTGCCAGCAGGCCGGAGAACAATGAGCGGTTCTTC. Its protein product is CASRPENNERFF. This chain uses TRBV2 with TRBJ2-1, with D hard to call. The CDR3 runs to 12 residues. Germline CDR1 reads SNHLY; CDR2 reads FYNNEI.

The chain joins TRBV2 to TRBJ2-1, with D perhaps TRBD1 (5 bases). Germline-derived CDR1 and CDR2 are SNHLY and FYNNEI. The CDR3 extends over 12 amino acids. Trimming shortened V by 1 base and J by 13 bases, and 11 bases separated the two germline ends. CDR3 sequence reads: CASSEVPGAQFF. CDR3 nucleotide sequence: TGTGCCAGCAGTGAAGTCCCTGGGGCCCAGTTCTTC.

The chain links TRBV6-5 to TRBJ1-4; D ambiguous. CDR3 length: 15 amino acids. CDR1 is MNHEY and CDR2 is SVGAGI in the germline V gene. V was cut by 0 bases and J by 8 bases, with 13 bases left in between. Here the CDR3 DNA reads TGTGCCAGCAGTTACTCCCCGGGAGGGAAGGAAAAACTGTTTTTT. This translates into CASSYSPGGKEKLFF.

CDR3 loop: CASSSGMLNQPQHF. The CDR3 DNA reads TGTGCCAGCAGCTCCGGGATGCTCAATCAGCCCCAGCATTTT. The chain combines TRBV9 with TRBJ1-5, with unresolved D. The V gene's germline CDR1 is SGDLS and CDR2 YYNGEE. Trimming left V 4 bases short and J 3 bases short, with 11 bases between. The CDR3 totals 14 residues.

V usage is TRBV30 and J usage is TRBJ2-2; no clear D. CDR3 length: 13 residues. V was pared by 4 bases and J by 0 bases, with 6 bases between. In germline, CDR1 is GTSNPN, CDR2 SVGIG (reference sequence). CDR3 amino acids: CAWIAANTGELFF. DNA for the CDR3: TGTGCCTGGATAGCCGCGAACACCGGGGAGCTGTTTTTT.

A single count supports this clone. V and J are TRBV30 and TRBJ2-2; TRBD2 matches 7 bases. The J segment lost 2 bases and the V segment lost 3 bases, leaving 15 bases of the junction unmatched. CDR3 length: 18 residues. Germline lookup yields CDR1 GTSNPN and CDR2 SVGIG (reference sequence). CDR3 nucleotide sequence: TGTGCCTGGAGCATAGTAATAACGGCTAGCGGCAACACCGGGGAGCTGTTTTTT. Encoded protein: CAWSIVITASGNTGELFF.

CDR3 bases: TGTGCCAGTAGTATAGATACAGGGGCTTACCCTGAAGCTTTCTTT. Protein product: CASSIDTGAYPEAFF. The genes are TRBV19 and TRBJ1-1; TRBD1 matches 7 bases. The CDR3 runs to 15 residues. The junction had 7 bases not matched to a gene; V was cut back by 0 bases and J by 6 bases. Germline assignment: CDR1 LNHDA and CDR2 SQIVND (reference sequence).

The CDR3 DNA reads TGTGCCAGCAGCCGGAGGGCCAACTCTGGAAACACCATATATTTT. This translates into CASSRRANSGNTIYF. This sequence joins TRBV6-5 and TRBJ1-3; D uncertain. The V end was cut by 6 bases, the J end by 0 bases, with 12 bases between. CDR1 is MNHEY and CDR2 is SVGAGI in the germline V gene. The length of the CDR3 is 15 residues.

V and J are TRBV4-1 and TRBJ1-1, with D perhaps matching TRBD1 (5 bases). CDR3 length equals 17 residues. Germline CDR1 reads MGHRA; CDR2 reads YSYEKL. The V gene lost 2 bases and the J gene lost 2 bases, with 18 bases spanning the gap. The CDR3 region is CASSQRSDGHVNTEAFF. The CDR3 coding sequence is TGCGCCAGCAGCCAAAGAAGTGACGGACACGTAAACACTGAAGCTTTCTTT.

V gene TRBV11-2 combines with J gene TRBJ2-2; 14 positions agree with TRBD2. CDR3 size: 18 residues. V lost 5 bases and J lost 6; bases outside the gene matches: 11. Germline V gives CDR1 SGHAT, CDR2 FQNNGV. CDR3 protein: CASSTRGLAGGQAGELFF. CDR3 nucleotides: TGTGCCAGCAGCACAAGAGGACTAGCGGGAGGTCAGGCCGGGGAGCTGTTTTTT.

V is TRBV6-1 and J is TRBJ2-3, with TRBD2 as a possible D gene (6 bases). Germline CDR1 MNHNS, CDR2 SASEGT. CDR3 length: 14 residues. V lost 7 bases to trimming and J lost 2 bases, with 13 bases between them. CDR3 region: CASTPLASTDTQYF. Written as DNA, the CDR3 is TGTGCCAGCACCCCCCTAGCGTCCACAGATACGCAGTATTTT.

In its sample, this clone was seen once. CDR3: CASSVYAGQGAFGANVLTF. The CDR3 DNA reads as TGTGCCAGCAGTGTCTATGCGGGACAGGGGGCTTTTGGGGCCAACGTCCTGACTTTC. This chain joins TRBV27 and TRBJ2-6; 12 nucleotides match TRBD1. The CDR3 totals 19 residues. J lost 3 bases, V lost 5 bases, and 11 bases had no gene match. CDR1 is MNHEY and CDR2 is SMNVEV in the germline V gene (reference sequence).

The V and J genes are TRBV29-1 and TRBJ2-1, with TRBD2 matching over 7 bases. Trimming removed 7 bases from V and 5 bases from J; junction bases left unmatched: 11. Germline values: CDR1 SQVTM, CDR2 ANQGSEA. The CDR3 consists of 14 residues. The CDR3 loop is CSAGEGGSDNEQFF. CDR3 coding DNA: TGCAGCGCCGGGGAGGGCGGGAGCGACAATGAGCAGTTCTTC.

In DNA form, the CDR3 reads TGTGCCAGCAGCCAAGGTGAGCGGGAGCAGTACTTC. It yields the protein CASSQGEREQYF. The chain is built from TRBV4-2 and TRBJ2-7; D perhaps matches TRBD2 (5 bases). This CDR3 spans 12 amino acids. The germline V gene encodes CDR1 LGHNA and CDR2 YNFKEQ. The ends were cut back, 1 base at V and 7 bases at J, with 8 bases in the middle.

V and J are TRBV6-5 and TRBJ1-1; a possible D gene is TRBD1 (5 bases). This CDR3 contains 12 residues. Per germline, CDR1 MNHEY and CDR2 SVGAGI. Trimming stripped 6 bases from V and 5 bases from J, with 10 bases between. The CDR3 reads CASSSYRTEAFF. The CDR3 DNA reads TGTGCCAGCAGCTCTTACAGGACTGAAGCTTTCTTT.

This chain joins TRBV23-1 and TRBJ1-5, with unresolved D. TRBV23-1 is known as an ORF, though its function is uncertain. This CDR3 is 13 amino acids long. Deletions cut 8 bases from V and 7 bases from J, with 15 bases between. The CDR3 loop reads CASARGRGQPQHF. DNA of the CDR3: TGCGCCAGCGCCAGAGGGCGAGGGCAGCCCCAGCATTTT.

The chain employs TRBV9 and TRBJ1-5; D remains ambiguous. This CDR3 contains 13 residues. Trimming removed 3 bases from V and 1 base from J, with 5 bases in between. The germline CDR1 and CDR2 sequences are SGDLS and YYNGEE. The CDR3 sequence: CASSAGSNQPQHF. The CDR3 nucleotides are TGTGCCAGCAGCGCCGGGAGCAATCAGCCCCAGCATTTT. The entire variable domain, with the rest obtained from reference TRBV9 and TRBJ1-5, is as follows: DSGVTQTPKHLITATGQRVTLRCSPRSGDLSVYWYQQSLDQGLQFLIQYYNGEERAKGNILERFSAQQFPDLHSELNLSSLELGDSALYFCASSAGSNQPQHFGDGTRLSIL.

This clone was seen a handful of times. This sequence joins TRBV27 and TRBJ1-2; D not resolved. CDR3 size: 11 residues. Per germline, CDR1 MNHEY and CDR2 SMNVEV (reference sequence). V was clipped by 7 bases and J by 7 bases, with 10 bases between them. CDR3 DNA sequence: TGTGCCAGCACGGGCGGGATTGGCTACACCTTC. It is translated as CASTGGIGYTF.

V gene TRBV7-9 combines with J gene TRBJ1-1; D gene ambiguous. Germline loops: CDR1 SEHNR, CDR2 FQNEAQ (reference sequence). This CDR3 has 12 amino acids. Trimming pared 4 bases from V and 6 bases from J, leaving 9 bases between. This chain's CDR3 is CASSSLRAEAFF. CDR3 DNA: TGTGCCAGCAGCTCCTTGAGGGCTGAAGCTTTCTTT.